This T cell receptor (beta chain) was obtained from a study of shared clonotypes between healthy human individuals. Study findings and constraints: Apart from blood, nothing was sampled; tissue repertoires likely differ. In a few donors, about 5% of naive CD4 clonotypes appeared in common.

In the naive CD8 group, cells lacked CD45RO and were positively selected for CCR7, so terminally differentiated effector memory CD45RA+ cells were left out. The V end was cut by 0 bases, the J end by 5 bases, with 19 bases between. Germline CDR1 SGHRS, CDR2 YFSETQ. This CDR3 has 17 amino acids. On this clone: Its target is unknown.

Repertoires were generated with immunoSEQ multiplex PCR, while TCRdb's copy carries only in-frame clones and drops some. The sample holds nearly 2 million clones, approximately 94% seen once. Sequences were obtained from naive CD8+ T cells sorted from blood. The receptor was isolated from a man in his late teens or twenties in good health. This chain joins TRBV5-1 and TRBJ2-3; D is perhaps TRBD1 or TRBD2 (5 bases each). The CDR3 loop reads CASSLVWEEGRGDTQYF. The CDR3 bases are TGCGCCAGCAGCTTGGTTTGGGAAGAGGGGAGAGGAGATACGCAGTATTTT.